These 22 T cell receptor beta chains were all obtained from the same sample, sequenced in a study of shared clonotypes between healthy human individuals. The data were produced by immunoSEQ multiplex PCR, yet TCRdb's version contains in-frame clones alone and is incomplete. Among nearly 1 million clones listed, approximately 76% were seen once. Sequenced: memory CD4+ T cells sorted from blood. Subset of the sample: CD45RA-negative fraction. The receptors derive from a man in his late teens or twenties in good health.

The chain couples TRBV6-1 to TRBJ1-1; tentative D call: TRBD1 (5 bases). Germline values: CDR1 MNHNS, CDR2 SASEGT. The CDR3 is made up of 12 amino acids. Trimming pared 2 bases from V and 11 bases from J, leaving 12 bases between. Written as DNA, the CDR3 is TGTGCCAGCAGTGAACACGCAAAGGGGGCTTTCTTT. Its translation: CASSEHAKGAFF.

This clone appeared a single time. The chain combines TRBV10-1 with TRBJ2-2, with D unclear. Germline values: CDR1 WNHNN, CDR2 SYGVQD (reference sequence). Trimming shortened V by 4 bases and J by 6 bases, and 12 bases separated the two germline ends. The CDR3 loop spans 14 amino acids. The CDR3 here is CASSVRSGPGELFF. DNA for the CDR3: TGCGCCAGCAGTGTACGGTCGGGCCCCGGGGAGCTGTTTTTT.

The V and J genes are TRBV6-1 and TRBJ1-5; 8 bases map to TRBD1. The junction had 9 bases not matched to a gene; V was cut back by 0 bases and J by 5 bases. Germline loops: CDR1 MNHNS, CDR2 SASEGT. This CDR3 spans 17 amino acids. CDR3 region: CASSEALRTGPYQPQHF. CDR3 coding DNA: TGTGCCAGCAGTGAAGCTTTACGGACAGGGCCCTATCAGCCCCAGCATTTT.

V is TRBV2 and J is TRBJ1-1; a possible D gene is TRBD1 (6 bases). The CDR3 is made up of 12 amino acids. Per the germline V gene, CDR1 is SNHLY and CDR2 is FYNNEI. V was trimmed by 10 bases and J by 4 bases, leaving 13 bases between them. CDR3 region: CAKKDRRTEAFF. The CDR3 DNA sequence: TGTGCCAAGAAAGACAGGCGCACTGAAGCTTTCTTT.

The chain is built from TRBV11-2 and TRBJ2-7; maybe TRBD1 (6 bases). V shed 3 bases and J shed 3 bases, with 15 bases lying between them. Germline V lookup: CDR1 SGHAT, CDR2 FQNNGV. The CDR3 loop spans 15 amino acids. The CDR3 nucleotides are TGTGCCAGCAGCTTTTCTCCGGGACACCTCTACGAGCAGTACTTC. This codes for CASSFSPGHLYEQYF. The entire variable domain, with the rest obtained from reference TRBV11-2 and TRBJ2-7, is as follows: EAGVAQSPRYKIIEKRQSVAFWCNPISGHATLYWYQQILGQGPKLLIQFQNNGVVDDSQLPKDRFSAERLKGVDSTLKIQPAKLEDSAVYLCASSFSPGHLYEQYFGPGTRLTVT.

The V gene is TRBV6-1, the J gene TRBJ1-1; the D gene is possibly TRBD1 (5 bases). V gave up 8 bases and J gave up 10 bases, with 14 bases separating them. The CDR3 is 11 amino acids. Germline V CDR1 and CDR2: MNHNS, SASEGT. CDR3 in amino acids: CASLLKGPAFF. Here the CDR3 DNA reads TGTGCCAGCTTACTAAAGGGGCCAGCTTTCTTT.

This clone came up once. The chain recombines TRBV5-1 with TRBJ2-3; 10 bases match TRBD2. After removal of 3 bases from V and 2 bases from J, the junction contained 6 bases not matched to a gene. The CDR3 has 16 residues. Germline CDR1 is SGHRS and CDR2 is YFSETQ. The CDR3 coding sequence is TGCGCCAGCAGCTCGCAACTAGCGGGGCCCACAGATACGCAGTATTTT. Protein sequence: CASSSQLAGPTDTQYF.

The chain carries TRBV7-2 and TRBJ1-5; 7 bases map to TRBD1. The J segment lost 4 bases and the V segment lost 5 bases, leaving 5 bases of the junction unmatched. CDR1 and CDR2 (germline): SGHTA, FQGNSA. The CDR3 extends over 14 amino acids. This chain's CDR3 is CASSPRQGNQPQHF. The CDR3 bases are TGTGCCAGCAGCCCGAGACAGGGTAATCAGCCCCAGCATTTT.

This clone was seen only once. The chain is built from TRBV5-1 and TRBJ2-1; D gene ambiguous. With 8 bases removed from V and 10 bases from J, the gap between germline ends came to 22 bases. Germline CDR1 is SGHRS and CDR2 is YFSETQ. The CDR3 consists of 14 residues. CDR3 sequence (DNA): TGCGCCAGTACCCGGACCGTTTCGGGTGGGGAGCAGTTCTTC. Residues: CASTRTVSGGEQFF.

This clone was counted only a few times. V is TRBV7-8 and J is TRBJ2-2; no clear D. Looked up from germline, CDR1 is SGHVS and CDR2 is FQNEAQ. There are 13 residues in the CDR3. Trimming cost V 2 bases and J 4 bases, with 5 bases left between them. The CDR3 DNA reads as TGTGCCAGCAGCTTAATGGCCACCGGGGAGCTGTTTTTT. Amino acid sequence: CASSLMATGELFF.

A few counts support this clone. The chain couples TRBV7-9 to TRBJ1-5; no firm D call. The CDR3 loop spans 14 amino acids. The germline CDR1 and CDR2 sequences are SEHNR and FQNEAQ (reference sequence). V shed 5 bases and J shed 1 base, with 9 bases lying between them. The CDR3 coding sequence is TGTGCCAGCAGCCTCTTGGGGAGCAATCAGCCCCAGCATTTT. Protein product: CASSLLGSNQPQHF.

The rearrangement links TRBV5-1 to TRBJ2-2; TRBD2 is a possible D gene (6 bases). CDR1 and CDR2 (germline): SGHRS, YFSETQ. V was cut by 0 bases and J by 1 base, with 7 bases left in between. This CDR3 spans 15 amino acids. CDR3 protein: CASSLAGGNTGELFF. Written as DNA, the CDR3 is TGCGCCAGCAGCTTGGCCGGGGGGAACACCGGGGAGCTGTTTTTT. The full variable domain, rest sourced from reference TRBV5-1 and TRBJ2-2, is KAGVTQTPRYLIKTRGQQVTLSCSPISGHRSVSWYQQTPGQGLQFLFEYFSETQRNKGNFPGRFSGRQFSNSRSEMNVSTLELGDSALYLCASSLAGGNTGELFFGEGSRLTVL.

The J gene is TRBJ2-7, the V gene TRBV6-6; D might be TRBD1 (6 bases). The V end lost 7 bases, the J end lost 3 bases, and 13 bases lay between the germline ends. The CDR3 spans 13 residues. CDR1 is MNHNY, CDR2 SVGAGI, per germline (reference sequence). The CDR3 protein is CASTSVGGYEQYF. In nucleotides, the CDR3 is TGTGCCAGCACATCAGTAGGGGGCTACGAGCAGTACTTC.

The V gene is TRBV18, the J gene TRBJ2-3; TRBD2 agrees at 8 bases. CDR1 is KGHSH and CDR2 is LQKENI in the germline V gene. With 4 bases clipped from V and 2 bases from J, the junction kept 5 bases outside the gene matches. This CDR3 comprises 15 residues. Written as DNA, the CDR3 is TGTGCCAGCTCACGAGCGGGGGACACCACAGATACGCAGTATTTT. Translation: CASSRAGDTTDTQYF.

This clone was seen only a few times. The rearrangement links TRBV7-9 to TRBJ1-3; D may be TRBD1 (5 bases). Looked up from germline, CDR1 is SEHNR and CDR2 is FQNEAQ (reference sequence). Trimming left V 2 bases short and J 3 bases short, with 14 bases between. The CDR3 spans 16 residues. The CDR3 nucleotides are TGTGCCAGCAGCTTATATGGGGCCTTAGGTGGAAACACCATATATTTT. Translation: CASSLYGALGGNTIYF.

The CDR3 region is CASSLGTSGVQETQYF. CDR3 DNA: TGTGCCAGCAGCTTAGGGACTAGCGGGGTCCAAGAGACCCAGTACTTC. The genes are TRBV7-2 and TRBJ2-5, with TRBD2 matching over 12 bases. Germline CDR1 SGHTA, CDR2 FQGNSA. The CDR3 runs to 16 residues. Trimming took 1 base from V and 1 from J; bases not matched to a gene: 1.

The table lists this clone with many counts. The rearrangement links TRBV7-3 to TRBJ1-6, with D hard to call. The V gene lost 1 base and the J gene lost 5 bases, with 9 bases spanning the gap. Germline V lookup: CDR1 SGHTA, CDR2 FQGTGA. CDR3 length equals 15 residues. The CDR3 region has the DNA TGTGCCAGCAGCTTAAGTTCGGGGAATAATTCACCCCTCCACTTT. Translated: CASSLSSGNNSPLHF.

In this sample, this clone turned up a few times. This rearrangement joins TRBV2 to TRBJ2-7; possibly TRBD1 for D (5 bases). Per the germline V gene, CDR1 is SNHLY and CDR2 is FYNNEI. The CDR3 totals 12 residues. V lost 6 bases and J 2 bases, leaving 8 bases between the germline ends. The CDR3 DNA is TGTGCCAGCAGGGGGCAGGCCTACGAGCAGTACTTC. Its translation: CASRGQAYEQYF.

The chain couples TRBV9 to TRBJ2-5, with TRBD2 matching 11 bases. CDR3 length: 18 amino acids. Losses at the gene ends were 3 bases for V and 5 bases for J; bases not matched to a gene: 15. Germline CDR1 reads SGDLS; CDR2 reads YYNGEE. The CDR3 spells CASSAPRTIAGGLETQYF. CDR3 DNA: TGTGCCAGCAGCGCCCCACGAACGATAGCGGGGGGGCTGGAGACCCAGTACTTC.

The chain couples TRBV6-5 to TRBJ2-7; TRBD2 is a possible D gene (7 bases). CDR1 MNHEY and CDR2 SVGAGI come from the germline V gene. V gave up 4 bases and J gave up 4 bases, with 14 bases separating them. The CDR3 covers 14 residues. Here the CDR3 DNA reads TGTGCCAGCAGTTTACGGGGGGCGGCATACGAGCAGTACTTC. Residues: CASSLRGAAYEQYF.

The chain uses TRBV2 and TRBJ1-5, with a possible D match to TRBD1 (5 bases). Germline V gene data show CDR1 as SNHLY and CDR2 as FYNNEI. Trimming stripped 4 bases from V and 0 bases from J, with 13 bases between. The CDR3 covers 16 residues. This CDR3 is CASSGAGRYSNQPQHF. Written as DNA, the CDR3 is TGTGCCAGCAGTGGGGCAGGGCGGTATAGCAATCAGCCCCAGCATTTT.

The rearrangement joins TRBV5-4 to TRBJ2-5; the D gene is possibly TRBD1 (6 bases). Germline V gene data show CDR1 as SGHNT and CDR2 as YYREEE (reference sequence). V shed 2 bases and J shed 7 bases, with 18 bases lying between them. This CDR3 contains 15 residues. CDR3 region: CASSFIQGAPGTQYF. The DNA for the CDR3 is TGTGCCAGCAGCTTCATACAGGGCGCACCGGGGACCCAGTACTTC.